Below, 15 T cell receptor beta chains from the same sample are listed, as sequenced in a study of OX40 agonist ivuxolimab in advanced cancers. The table came from immunoSEQ multiplex PCR; TCRdb's copy has only in-frame clones and leaves some out. The sample lists approximately 80,000 clones, roughly 89% occurring once. The specimen comprised CD4+ or CD8+ T cells sorted from blood, sampled in a trial of the OX40 agonist ivuxolimab. These TCRs come from an adult with an advanced solid tumor such as melanoma, head and neck, liver or kidney cancer.

This chain connects TRBV5-1 to TRBJ2-3, with TRBD2 matching 9 bases. V was pared by 4 bases and J by 4 bases, with 4 bases of the junction left unmatched. The germline V gene encodes CDR1 SGHRS and CDR2 YFSETQ. The CDR3 is 14 residues long. The CDR3 DNA is TGCGCCAGCAGCAGGGGACTAGCTGCAGATACGCAGTATTTT. Protein: CASSRGLAADTQYF.

V usage is TRBV27 and J usage is TRBJ2-1, with D perhaps matching TRBD1 (5 bases). The V gene's germline CDR1 is MNHEY and CDR2 SMNVEV (reference sequence). The V end was cut by 1 base, the J end by 10 bases, with 14 bases between. The CDR3 has 14 residues. DNA for the CDR3: TGTGCCAGCAGTTTATGGGGCGTTCGGGTGGAGCAGTTCTTC. This encodes CASSLWGVRVEQFF.

V is TRBV4-1 and J is TRBJ1-5, with TRBD1 matching over 7 bases. The germline V gene encodes CDR1 MGHRA and CDR2 YSYEKL. V was pared by 1 base and J by 3 bases, with 12 bases of the junction left unmatched. The CDR3 totals 18 residues. In DNA form, the CDR3 reads TGCGCCAGCAGCCAAGGGTATATTACAGGGGCCCTCAATCAGCCCCAGCATTTT. As protein: CASSQGYITGALNQPQHF.

This clone was recorded once. The chain couples TRBV19 to TRBJ2-3, with a tentative D call TRBD2 (6 bases). The germline V gene has CDR1 LNHDA and CDR2 SQIVND (reference sequence). The CDR3 loop spans 16 amino acids. Trimming took 5 bases from V and 0 from J, leaving 15 bases between them. CDR3 region: CASSPLSGPSTDTQYF. The CDR3 coding sequence is TGTGCCAGTAGTCCCCTTAGCGGACCTAGCACAGATACGCAGTATTTT.

DNA for the CDR3: TGTGCCAGCAGCTTGGTTAGCGGGGGGTACCAAGAGACCCAGTACTTC. It codes for CASSLVSGGYQETQYF. V usage is TRBV5-6 and J usage is TRBJ2-5; TRBD2 matches at 10 bases. Per the germline V gene, CDR1 is SGHDT and CDR2 is YYEEEE. The CDR3 is 16 amino acids. After removal of 0 bases from V and 0 bases from J, the junction contained 2 bases not matched to a gene.

The chain uses TRBV10-3 and TRBJ2-7; TRBD2 matches at 8 bases. The germline gives CDR1 ENHRY, CDR2 SYGVKD. Trimming took 2 bases from V and 1 from J; bases not matched to a gene: 7. The CDR3 is 16 residues long. The CDR3 loop is CAISEISGTSSYEQYF. The CDR3 DNA sequence: TGTGCCATCAGTGAGATCTCTGGGACTAGTTCCTACGAGCAGTACTTC.

The chain couples TRBV27 to TRBJ1-1; D gene uncertain. The CDR3 extends over 16 amino acids. Trimming removed 5 bases at V and 0 bases at J, with 16 bases between. Germline CDR1 and CDR2: MNHEY and SMNVEV (reference sequence). The CDR3 reads CASSPDRRPLNTEAFF. The CDR3 DNA reads TGTGCCAGCAGTCCCGACCGTCGGCCGTTGAACACTGAAGCTTTCTTT.

The rearrangement joins TRBV30 to TRBJ1-6, with D possibly matching TRBD1 (5 bases). V lost 4 bases, J lost 7 bases, and 23 bases lay in between. This CDR3 contains 17 residues. The germline V gene encodes CDR1 GTSNPN and CDR2 SVGIG (reference sequence). CDR3 in DNA: TGTGCCTGGACCCTCCCCATGTTCGGGGCGGCAAATTCACCCCTCCACTTT. Protein sequence: CAWTLPMFGAANSPLHF.

This clone has a single count. V is TRBV21-1 and J is TRBJ2-1; the table calls TRBD2, which could not be checked here. TRBV21-1 is assigned pseudogene status. The CDR3 is 15 residues long. CDR3 sequence: CASGRGRGSYNEQFF. The CDR3 nucleotides read TGTGCCAGCGGCCGGGGGAGGGGATCCTACAATGAGCAGTTCTTC.

This clone was seen more than once but under ten times. The rearrangement joins TRBV2 to TRBJ1-1; 7 nucleotides match TRBD1. This CDR3 comprises 15 residues. Per the germline V gene, CDR1 is SNHLY and CDR2 is FYNNEI. Trimming cost V 4 bases and J 3 bases; bases outside gene matches: 8. CDR3 nucleotide sequence: TGTGCCAGCAGTGGGGCAGGGGGTATGGACACTGAAGCTTTCTTT. It specifies CASSGAGGMDTEAFF.

V gene TRBV5-4 combines with J gene TRBJ2-1; D is perhaps TRBD1 (5 bases). Germline loops: CDR1 SGHNT, CDR2 YYREEE (reference sequence). Trimming took off 4 bases at V and 0 bases at J, with 5 bases between the two ends. The length of the CDR3 is 13 residues. The CDR3: CASSDSSYNEQFF. CDR3 in DNA: TGTGCCAGCAGCGACAGCTCCTACAATGAGCAGTTCTTC.

This sequence joins TRBV19 and TRBJ2-5, with D possibly being TRBD1 or TRBD2 (6 bases each). Deletions cut 7 bases from V and 4 bases from J, with 13 bases between. This CDR3 spans 13 amino acids. Germline CDR1 reads LNHDA; CDR2 reads SQIVND (reference sequence). Here the CDR3 reads CASTGAWGETQYF. The DNA of the CDR3 is TGTGCCAGTACGGGGGCATGGGGAGAGACCCAGTACTTC.

V gene TRBV6-5 combines with J gene TRBJ2-3, with 8 bases identical to TRBD2. Germline CDR1 reads MNHEY; CDR2 reads SVGAGI. The V and J ends lost 8 bases and 1 base, in that order; junction bases with no gene match: 8. The CDR3 sequence is 15 residues long. The CDR3 loop reads CASSMRAGGTDTQYF. The CDR3 DNA reads TGTGCCAGCTCAATGCGAGCGGGAGGCACAGATACGCAGTATTTT.

This clone is a singleton in its sample. V gene TRBV11-3 combines with J gene TRBJ2-5; the match to TRBD2 covers 11 bases. This CDR3 is 12 amino acids long. The germline V gene encodes CDR1 SGHNT and CDR2 YENEEA. The chain's CDR3 is CALSGGVETQYF. CDR3 DNA sequence: TGTGCACTTAGCGGGGGGGTGGAGACCCAGTACTTC.

The chain is built from TRBV5-5 and TRBJ2-3; 10 bases align to TRBD1. The germline V gene has CDR1 SGHKS and CDR2 YYEKEE (reference sequence). With V trimmed by 0 bases and J by 1 base, 2 bases remained unmatched. CDR3 length: 16 amino acids. CDR3 sequence reads: CASSLGDRGGTDTQYF. In DNA form, the CDR3 reads TGTGCCAGCAGCTTGGGGGACAGGGGCGGCACAGATACGCAGTATTTT. Complete variable domain (other parts from reference TRBV5-5 and TRBJ2-3): DAGVTQSPTHLIKTRGQQVTLRCSPISGHKSVSWYQQVLGQGPQFIFQYYEKEERGRGNFPDRFSARQFPNYSSELNVNALLLGDSALYLCASSLGDRGGTDTQYFGPGTRLTVL.